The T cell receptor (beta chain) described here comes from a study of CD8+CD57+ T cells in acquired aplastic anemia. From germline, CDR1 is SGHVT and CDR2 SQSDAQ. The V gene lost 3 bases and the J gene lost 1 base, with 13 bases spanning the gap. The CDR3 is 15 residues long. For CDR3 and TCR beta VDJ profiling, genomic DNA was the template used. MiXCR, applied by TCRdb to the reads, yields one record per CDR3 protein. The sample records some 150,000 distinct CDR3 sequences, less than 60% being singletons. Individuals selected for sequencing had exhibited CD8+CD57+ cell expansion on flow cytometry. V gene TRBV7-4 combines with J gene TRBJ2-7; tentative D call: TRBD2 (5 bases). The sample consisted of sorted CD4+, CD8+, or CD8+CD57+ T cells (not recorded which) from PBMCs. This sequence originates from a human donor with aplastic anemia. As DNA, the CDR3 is TGTGCCAGCAGCTTGTCGGGGATGGATTCCTACGAGCAGTACTTC. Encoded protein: CASSLSGMDSYEQYF.